These T cell receptor beta chains were read from a single sample in a study of blood T cell repertoires in COVID-19. Sequencing was performed with immunoSEQ multiplex PCR; in TCRdb, only in-frame clones are kept and a portion is missing. Seen here are hundreds of thousands of clones, 87% observed once, and the top ten hold around 3%. Sample: PBMCs or T cells enriched from blood (not recorded which). All receptors derive from a young woman who had recovered from COVID-19. Both conserved end residues are trimmed from each CDR3.

CDR3 protein,J gene,V gene
ASSHPYNEQF,TRBJ2-1,TRBV4-1
ASSSVLRGDTEAF,TRBJ1-1,TRBV7-9
ASSVAGTRGETQY,TRBJ2-5,TRBV9
ASSLDYAGGGGDTEAF,TRBJ1-1,TRBV5-1
ASSFQKSGTTTYEQY,TRBJ2-7,TRBV27
ASSLAGTSGLNEQF,TRBJ2-1,TRBV5-1
ASRANTGSTYNEQF,TRBJ2-1,TRBV5-1
ASSLVGGSMNTEAF,TRBJ1-1,TRBV5-1
ASSYPGEKNEQY,TRBJ2-7,TRBV6-5
ASSPGFPYEQY,TRBJ2-7,TRBV2
ASSLQGSGNTIY,TRBJ1-3,TRBV5-4
ASSPPGPLSGRALYEQY,TRBJ2-7,TRBV3-1/TRBV3-2
ASSLSGDLTDTQY,TRBJ2-3,TRBV5-1
ASSQTTGLWNQPQH,TRBJ1-5,TRBV4-1
ASSLSGDGEQF,TRBJ2-1,TRBV28
ASSSRNEQF,TRBJ2-1,TRBV27
ASSSQSGQAGSPLH,TRBJ1-6,TRBV2
ASSQEFGGEAF,TRBJ1-1,TRBV14
ASSISGIGNQPQH,TRBJ1-5,TRBV19
ASSSSGGRPYEQY,TRBJ2-7,TRBV7-9
AVPTGTGNTEAF,TRBJ1-1,TRBV13
ATLPGTATNEKLF,TRBJ1-4,TRBV28
ASSLGLGGSTEAF,TRBJ1-1,TRBV7-9
ASSRQGTDTGELF,TRBJ2-2,TRBV18
ASSPWTGSLPQH,TRBJ1-5,TRBV6-2/TRBV6-3
ASSGPTSSYNSPLH,TRBJ1-6,TRBV9
AWSKGLATYNEQF,TRBJ2-1,TRBV30
ASSPGQLDSPLH,TRBJ1-6,TRBV18
ASSQEGFYGYT,TRBJ1-2,TRBV3-1/TRBV3-2
ASSIRQGASYEQY,TRBJ2-7,TRBV28
ASSMSGSNTEAF,TRBJ1-1,TRBV5-1
AISRDSEGLNYGYT,TRBJ1-2,TRBV10-3
ASSEVNMAGGEKLF,TRBJ1-4,TRBV6-1
ASSLYGRGSEQY,TRBJ2-7,TRBV28
ASSEPGNEQF,TRBJ2-1,TRBV9
ASSPGGNQPQH,TRBJ1-5,TRBV6-5
ASSWTGLAGNTGELF,TRBJ2-2,TRBV5-1
ASSFPGQGSSPLH,TRBJ1-6,TRBV7-9
ASSVDWVRGDTGELF,TRBJ2-2,TRBV9
ASSLLSGGVYEQY,TRBJ2-7,TRBV4-1
ASSRGTVQNEKLF,TRBJ1-4,TRBV5-4
ASSSPEGASPYEQY,TRBJ2-7,TRBV7-3
ASSLAPASGYSYNEQF,TRBJ2-1,TRBV5-1
ASSGGLAASTDTQY,TRBJ2-3,TRBV6-1
ASSPTSGGAGELF,TRBJ2-2,TRBV11-2
ASSKGQTSHQPQH,TRBJ1-5,TRBV2
ASSPGSYSYEQY,TRBJ2-7,TRBV18
ASSLPGGLGYGYT,TRBJ1-2,TRBV11-2
ASSHQREANNEQF,TRBJ2-1,TRBV4-2
ASSSTRSGETQY,TRBJ2-5,TRBV5-1
ASSSGQGNSPLH,TRBJ1-6,TRBV5-1
ASSSPIYNEQF,TRBJ2-1,TRBV7-9
ASSPPLAAGTDTQY,TRBJ2-3,TRBV27
ASSSTMLGEQY,TRBJ2-7,TRBV13